This entry describes one T cell receptor (beta chain). This clone was detected only a few times. Its antigen is unknown. There are no base qualities to consult, and no much larger clone falls within one base. All of the isolated RNA was reverse transcribed with the High Capacity cDNA Reverse Transcription Kit, so expressed TCRB transcripts were sequenced. Stem cell-like memory T cell samples underwent survey-depth immunoSEQ sequencing, averaging approximately 920,000 total reads per sample. After sorted cells were lysed in RLT buffer, RNA was extracted with DNase-treated RNeasy Micro or Mini kits, with the choice depending on cell number. Each cell subset was processed separately to prevent cross-contamination, with patient and healthy donor samples processed together. The immunoSEQ multiplex PCR was used to amplify TCRB sequences from cDNA, yielding 87-bp fragments that span the CDR3 region. Sequencing of the amplicons was performed on the Illumina HiSeq platform. Under the source paper's analysis protocol: PCR bias was corrected computationally using synthetic template baselines, and reads within Hamming distance 2 were collapsed, with unmergeable singletons discarded. Reads were aligned to IMGT to assign V, D and J genes, CDR3 length, and insertions or deletions at six rearrangement sites. Within each subset, clonotype counts were normalized to sorted cell number, and only after that were true diversity and Gini coefficients computed with the tcR R package. Repertoire sharing was quantified using the overlap coefficient calculated on TCRB nucleotide sequences. The table was pulled from immuneACCESS by TCRdb, which kept in-frame rearrangements only. Such tables lose some clones; where checked, under half of the loss comes from unresolved V genes, and the rest has no known cause. Clone size and V and J calls were adopted from that table, with D and trimming inferred from the DNA. Counted in this sample were about 40,000 clones; roughly 50% of them appeared once. 0.25% of the sample is taken by the ten largest.

V lost 5 bases and J lost 5 bases; the stretch between them is 10 bases long. CDR1 and CDR2 are drawn from the germline V gene: SGHTA, FQGTGA. The CDR3 has 13 amino acids, counting the end cysteine and phenylalanine. Of all the DNA, just the CDR3 is kept, 39 bases in frame from base 1. A single peripheral blood draw of approximately 0.11 L on average was collected from each donor into heparinised tubes. A BD FACSAria II was used to sort naive, central memory, regulatory and stem cell-like memory CD4+ T cells with a panel that included CD45RO, CCR7, CD25, CD127, CD95 and CD27. A purity above 95% was achieved for all sorted populations. PBMCs were separated immediately by Lymphoprep density gradient centrifugation and were stained directly, without being cultured. So that batch effects would be minimized, each experiment stained and sorted samples in pairs, pairing one healthy donor with one patient.

The data derive from a study of beta chain features in type 1 diabetes (dated by TCRdb to 2016 to 2018). Context from the whole study: No differences in mean age, gender distribution, total cell number or subset yield were found between patients and healthy donors. Regulatory and stem cell-like memory subsets were isolated from only 8 patients and about eight healthy donors, whereas naive and central memory subsets came from all 30 or so donors. In the study, recently diagnosed type 1 diabetes patients and matched healthy donors were compared on the TCRB repertoires of their sorted circulating CD4+ T cell subsets. A total of approximately 100,000,000 sorted cells were examined across all samples, and the number of cells per subset was strongly correlated with RNA yield. The study at large found these results: Type 1 diabetes patients showed a moderate but significant shortening of TCRB CDR3 length in all four CD4+ subsets. PCR might favor shorter templates, but patient and control samples were amplified and corrected together, so any skew would affect both groups equally. Fewer insertions and more nucleotide deletions at VDJ recombination sites were observed in patients with type 1 diabetes, implying thymic rearrangement abnormalities. Naive, central memory and regulatory TCRB repertoires appeared to be more alike among patients than among healthy donors. Only small numbers of individuals were included in the HLA sub-analyses, which left unresolved whether HLA type had any influence on TCRB rearrangement. Because cDNA rather than genomic DNA was sequenced, highly expressing activated cells could have been over-represented, although no difference in activation and CD3 levels was found between groups.

Input material: stem cell memory CD4+ T cells from blood. The cell subset or site label on this specimen signifies: stem cell-like memory CD4+ T cells. The origin of this receptor is a woman aged 25 to 39 in good health. The rearrangement combines TRBV7-3 with TRBJ2-1; TRBD2 is possibly the D segment (5 matching bases). At the DNA level, the sequence is TGTGCCAGCAGCGTGGACTCTGACAATGAGCAGTTCTTC. Protein translation: CASSVDSDNEQFF. With all but the CDR3 taken from the reference TRBV7-3 and TRBJ2-1 genes, the full variable domain is: GAGVSQTPSNKVTEKGKYVELRCDPISGHTALYWYRQSLGQGPEFLIYFQGTGAADDSGLPNDRFFAVRPEGSVSTLKIQRTERGDSAVYLCASSVDSDNEQFFGPGTRLTVL.